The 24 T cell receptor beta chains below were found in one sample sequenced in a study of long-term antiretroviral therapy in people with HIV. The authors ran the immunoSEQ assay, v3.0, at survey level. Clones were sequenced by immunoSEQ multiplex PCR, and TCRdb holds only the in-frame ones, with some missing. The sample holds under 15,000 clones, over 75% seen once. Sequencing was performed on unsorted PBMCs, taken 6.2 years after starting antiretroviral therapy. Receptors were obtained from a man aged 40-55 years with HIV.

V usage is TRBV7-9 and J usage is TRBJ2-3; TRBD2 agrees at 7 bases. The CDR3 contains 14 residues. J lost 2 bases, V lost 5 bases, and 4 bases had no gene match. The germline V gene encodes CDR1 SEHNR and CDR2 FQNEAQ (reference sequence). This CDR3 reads CASSLTSATDTQYF. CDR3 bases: TGTGCCAGCAGCCTCACTAGCGCCACAGATACGCAGTATTTT.

CDR3: CASSRDRASQPQHF. For the CDR3, the DNA is TGTGCCAGCAGCCGGGACAGGGCCAGTCAGCCCCAGCATTTT. The rearrangement joins TRBV7-8 to TRBJ1-5; TRBD1 agrees at 9 bases. CDR3 size: 14 residues. V was pared by 5 bases and J by 6 bases, with 5 bases of the junction left unmatched. Germline CDR1 and CDR2: SGHVS and FQNEAQ.

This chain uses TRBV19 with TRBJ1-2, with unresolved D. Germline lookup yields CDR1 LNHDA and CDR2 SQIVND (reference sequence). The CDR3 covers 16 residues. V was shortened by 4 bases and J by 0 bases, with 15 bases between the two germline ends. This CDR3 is CASSNEVLVANYGYTF. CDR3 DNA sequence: TGTGCCAGTAGTAATGAGGTTTTAGTAGCTAACTATGGCTACACCTTC.

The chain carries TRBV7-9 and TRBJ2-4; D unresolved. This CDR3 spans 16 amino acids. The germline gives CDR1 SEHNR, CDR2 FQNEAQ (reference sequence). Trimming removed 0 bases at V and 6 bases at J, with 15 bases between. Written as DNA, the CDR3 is TGTGCCAGCAGCTTAGCATTGGGGTGGAAGGGAAACATTCAGTACTTC. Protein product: CASSLALGWKGNIQYF.

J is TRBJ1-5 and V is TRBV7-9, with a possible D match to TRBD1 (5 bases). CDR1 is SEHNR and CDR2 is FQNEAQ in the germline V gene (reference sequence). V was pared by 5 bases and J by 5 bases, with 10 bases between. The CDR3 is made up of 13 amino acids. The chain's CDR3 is CASSLGGDQPQHF. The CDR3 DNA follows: TGTGCCAGCAGCCTGGGGGGGGATCAGCCCCAGCATTTT.

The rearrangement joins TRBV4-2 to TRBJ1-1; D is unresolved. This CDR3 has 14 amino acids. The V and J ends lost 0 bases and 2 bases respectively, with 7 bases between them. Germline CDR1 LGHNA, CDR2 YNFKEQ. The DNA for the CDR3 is TGTGCCAGCAGCCAAGATAACAGTAACACTGAAGCTTTCTTT. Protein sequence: CASSQDNSNTEAFF.

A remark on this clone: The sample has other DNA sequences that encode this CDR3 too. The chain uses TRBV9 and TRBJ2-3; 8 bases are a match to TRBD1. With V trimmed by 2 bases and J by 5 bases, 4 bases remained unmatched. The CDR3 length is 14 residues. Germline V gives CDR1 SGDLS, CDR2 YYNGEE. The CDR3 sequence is CASSVTGAGDTQYF. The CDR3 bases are TGTGCCAGCAGCGTGACAGGGGCTGGAGATACGCAGTATTTT.

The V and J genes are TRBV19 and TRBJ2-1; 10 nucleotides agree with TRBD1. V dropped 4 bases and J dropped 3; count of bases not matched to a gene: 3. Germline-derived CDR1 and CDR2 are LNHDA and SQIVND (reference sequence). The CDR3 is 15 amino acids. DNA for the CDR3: TGTGCCAGTAGTACCCGGACAGGGGGCTACAATGAGCAGTTCTTC. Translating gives CASSTRTGGYNEQFF.

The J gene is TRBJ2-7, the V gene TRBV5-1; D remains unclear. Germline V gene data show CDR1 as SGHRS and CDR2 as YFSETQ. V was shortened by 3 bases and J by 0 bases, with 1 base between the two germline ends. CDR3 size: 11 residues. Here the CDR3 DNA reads TGCGCCAGCAGCTCCTCCTACGAGCAGTACTTC. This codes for CASSSSYEQYF.

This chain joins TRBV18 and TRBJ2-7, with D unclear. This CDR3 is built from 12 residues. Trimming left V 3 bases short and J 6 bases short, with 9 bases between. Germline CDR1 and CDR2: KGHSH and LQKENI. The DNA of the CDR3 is TGTGCCAGCTCACCGGATGGAACCGAGCAGTACTTC. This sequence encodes CASSPDGTEQYF.

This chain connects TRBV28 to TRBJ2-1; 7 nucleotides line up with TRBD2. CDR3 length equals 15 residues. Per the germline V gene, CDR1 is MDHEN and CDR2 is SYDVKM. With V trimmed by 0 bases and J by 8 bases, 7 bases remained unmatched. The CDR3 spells CASSLWGGRSHEQFF. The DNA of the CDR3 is TGTGCCAGCAGTTTATGGGGCGGGAGATCCCATGAGCAGTTCTTC. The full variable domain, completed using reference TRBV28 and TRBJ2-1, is DVKVTQSSRYLVKRTGEKVFLECVQDMDHENMFWYRQDPGLGLRLIYFSYDVKMKEKGDIPEGYSVSREKKERFSLILESASTNQTSMYLCASSLWGGRSHEQFFGPGTRLTVL.

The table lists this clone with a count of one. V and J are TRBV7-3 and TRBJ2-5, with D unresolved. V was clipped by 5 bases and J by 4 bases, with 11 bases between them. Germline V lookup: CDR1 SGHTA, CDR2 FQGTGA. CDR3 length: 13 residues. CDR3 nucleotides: TGTGCCAGCAGCGTCGGACGATCAGAGACCCAGTACTTC. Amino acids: CASSVGRSETQYF. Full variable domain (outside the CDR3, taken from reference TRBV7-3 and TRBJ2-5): GAGVSQTPSNKVTEKGKYVELRCDPISGHTALYWYRQSLGQGPEFLIYFQGTGAADDSGLPNDRFFAVRPEGSVSTLKIQRTERGDSAVYLCASSVGRSETQYFGPGTRLLVL.

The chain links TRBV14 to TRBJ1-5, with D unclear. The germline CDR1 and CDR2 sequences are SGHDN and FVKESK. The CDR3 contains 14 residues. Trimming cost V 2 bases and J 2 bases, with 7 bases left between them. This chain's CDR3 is CASSQTGGNQPQHF. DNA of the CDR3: TGTGCCAGCAGCCAAACTGGTGGCAATCAGCCCCAGCATTTT.

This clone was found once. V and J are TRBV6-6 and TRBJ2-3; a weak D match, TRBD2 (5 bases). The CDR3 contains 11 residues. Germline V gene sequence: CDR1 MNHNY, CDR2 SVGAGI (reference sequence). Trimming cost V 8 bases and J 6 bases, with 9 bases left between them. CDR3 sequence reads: CASGGRDTQYF. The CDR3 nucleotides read TGTGCCAGCGGAGGCCGTGATACGCAGTATTTT.

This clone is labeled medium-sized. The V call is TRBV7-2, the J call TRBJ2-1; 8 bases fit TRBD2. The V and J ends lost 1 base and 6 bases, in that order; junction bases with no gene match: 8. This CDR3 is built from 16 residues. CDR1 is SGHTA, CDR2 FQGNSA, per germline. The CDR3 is CASSLGRAGVTNEQFF. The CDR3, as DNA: TGTGCCAGCAGCTTAGGGAGAGCGGGAGTAACCAATGAGCAGTTCTTC.

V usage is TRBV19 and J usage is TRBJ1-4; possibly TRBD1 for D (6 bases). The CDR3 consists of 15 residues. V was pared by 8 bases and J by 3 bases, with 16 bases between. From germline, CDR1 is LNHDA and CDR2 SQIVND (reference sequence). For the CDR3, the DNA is TGTGCCAGTGGTACAGGGAGGTCACCTAATGAAAAACTGTTTTTT. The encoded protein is CASGTGRSPNEKLFF.

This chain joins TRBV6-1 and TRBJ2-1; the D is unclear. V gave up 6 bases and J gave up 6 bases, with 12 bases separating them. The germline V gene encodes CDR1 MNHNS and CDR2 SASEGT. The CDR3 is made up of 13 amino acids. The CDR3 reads CASRVREGNEQFF. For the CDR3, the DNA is TGTGCCAGCAGGGTGAGAGAAGGCAATGAGCAGTTCTTC.

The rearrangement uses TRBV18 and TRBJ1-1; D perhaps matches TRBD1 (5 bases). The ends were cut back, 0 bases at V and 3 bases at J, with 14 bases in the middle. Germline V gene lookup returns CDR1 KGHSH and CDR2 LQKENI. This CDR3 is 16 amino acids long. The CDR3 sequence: CASSPPGGGWDTEAFF. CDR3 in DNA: TGTGCCAGCTCACCACCAGGCGGGGGGTGGGACACTGAAGCTTTCTTT.

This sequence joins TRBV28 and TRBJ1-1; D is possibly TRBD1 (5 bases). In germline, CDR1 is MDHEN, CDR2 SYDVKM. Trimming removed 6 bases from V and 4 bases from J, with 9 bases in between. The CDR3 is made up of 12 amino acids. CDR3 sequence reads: CASRRDSTEAFF. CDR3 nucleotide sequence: TGTGCCAGCAGACGAGACAGCACTGAAGCTTTCTTT.

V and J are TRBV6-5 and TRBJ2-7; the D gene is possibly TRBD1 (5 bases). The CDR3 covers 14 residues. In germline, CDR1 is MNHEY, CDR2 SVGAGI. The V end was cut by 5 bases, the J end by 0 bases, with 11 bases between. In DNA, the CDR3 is TGTGCCAGCAGTCTGAACAGGTACTCCTACGAGCAGTACTTC. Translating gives CASSLNRYSYEQYF.

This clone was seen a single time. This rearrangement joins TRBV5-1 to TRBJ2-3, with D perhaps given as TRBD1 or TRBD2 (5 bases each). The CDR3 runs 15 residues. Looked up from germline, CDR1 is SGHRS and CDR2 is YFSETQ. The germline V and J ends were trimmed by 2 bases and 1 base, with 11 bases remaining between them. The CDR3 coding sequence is TGCGCCAGCAGCTTTACCGGGACGCGCACAGATACGCAGTATTTT. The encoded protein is CASSFTGTRTDTQYF.

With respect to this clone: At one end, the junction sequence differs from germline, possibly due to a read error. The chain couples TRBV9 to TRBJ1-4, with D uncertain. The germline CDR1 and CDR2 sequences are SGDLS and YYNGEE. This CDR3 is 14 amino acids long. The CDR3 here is CASSVQATNEKLFF. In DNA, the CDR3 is TGTGCCAGCAGCGTACAGGCAACTAATGAAAAGCTGTTTTTT.

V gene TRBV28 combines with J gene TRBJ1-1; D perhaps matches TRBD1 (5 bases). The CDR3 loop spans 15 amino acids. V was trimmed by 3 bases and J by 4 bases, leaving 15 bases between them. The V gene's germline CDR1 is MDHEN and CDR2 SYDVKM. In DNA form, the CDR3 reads TGTGCCAGCAGTTTTCGAGGCATAAGGGGCACTGAAGCTTTCTTT. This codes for CASSFRGIRGTEAFF.

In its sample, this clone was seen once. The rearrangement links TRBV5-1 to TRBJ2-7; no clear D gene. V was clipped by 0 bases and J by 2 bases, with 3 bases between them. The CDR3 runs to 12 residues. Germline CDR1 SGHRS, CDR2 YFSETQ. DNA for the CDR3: TGCGCCAGCAGCTTGGTACCCTACGAGCAGTACTTC. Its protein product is CASSLVPYEQYF.